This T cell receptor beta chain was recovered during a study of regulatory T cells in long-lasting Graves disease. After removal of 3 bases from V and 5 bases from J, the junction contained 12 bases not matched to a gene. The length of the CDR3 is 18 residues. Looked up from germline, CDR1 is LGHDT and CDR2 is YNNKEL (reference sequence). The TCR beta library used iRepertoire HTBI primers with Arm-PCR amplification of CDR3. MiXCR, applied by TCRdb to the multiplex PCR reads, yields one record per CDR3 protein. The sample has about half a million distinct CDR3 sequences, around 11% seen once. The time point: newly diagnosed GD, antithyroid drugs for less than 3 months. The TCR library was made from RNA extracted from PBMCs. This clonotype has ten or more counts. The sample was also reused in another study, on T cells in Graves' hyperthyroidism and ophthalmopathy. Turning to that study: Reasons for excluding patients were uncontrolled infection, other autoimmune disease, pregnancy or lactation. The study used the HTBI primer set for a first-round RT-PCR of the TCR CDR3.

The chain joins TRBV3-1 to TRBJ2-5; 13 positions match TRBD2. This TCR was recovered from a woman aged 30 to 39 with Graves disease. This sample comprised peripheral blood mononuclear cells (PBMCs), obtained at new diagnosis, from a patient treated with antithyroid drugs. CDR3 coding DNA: TGTGCCAGCAGCCAGATCACTAGCGGGAGGGCCGTTGGGGAGACCCAGTACTTC. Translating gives CASSQITSGRAVGETQYF.